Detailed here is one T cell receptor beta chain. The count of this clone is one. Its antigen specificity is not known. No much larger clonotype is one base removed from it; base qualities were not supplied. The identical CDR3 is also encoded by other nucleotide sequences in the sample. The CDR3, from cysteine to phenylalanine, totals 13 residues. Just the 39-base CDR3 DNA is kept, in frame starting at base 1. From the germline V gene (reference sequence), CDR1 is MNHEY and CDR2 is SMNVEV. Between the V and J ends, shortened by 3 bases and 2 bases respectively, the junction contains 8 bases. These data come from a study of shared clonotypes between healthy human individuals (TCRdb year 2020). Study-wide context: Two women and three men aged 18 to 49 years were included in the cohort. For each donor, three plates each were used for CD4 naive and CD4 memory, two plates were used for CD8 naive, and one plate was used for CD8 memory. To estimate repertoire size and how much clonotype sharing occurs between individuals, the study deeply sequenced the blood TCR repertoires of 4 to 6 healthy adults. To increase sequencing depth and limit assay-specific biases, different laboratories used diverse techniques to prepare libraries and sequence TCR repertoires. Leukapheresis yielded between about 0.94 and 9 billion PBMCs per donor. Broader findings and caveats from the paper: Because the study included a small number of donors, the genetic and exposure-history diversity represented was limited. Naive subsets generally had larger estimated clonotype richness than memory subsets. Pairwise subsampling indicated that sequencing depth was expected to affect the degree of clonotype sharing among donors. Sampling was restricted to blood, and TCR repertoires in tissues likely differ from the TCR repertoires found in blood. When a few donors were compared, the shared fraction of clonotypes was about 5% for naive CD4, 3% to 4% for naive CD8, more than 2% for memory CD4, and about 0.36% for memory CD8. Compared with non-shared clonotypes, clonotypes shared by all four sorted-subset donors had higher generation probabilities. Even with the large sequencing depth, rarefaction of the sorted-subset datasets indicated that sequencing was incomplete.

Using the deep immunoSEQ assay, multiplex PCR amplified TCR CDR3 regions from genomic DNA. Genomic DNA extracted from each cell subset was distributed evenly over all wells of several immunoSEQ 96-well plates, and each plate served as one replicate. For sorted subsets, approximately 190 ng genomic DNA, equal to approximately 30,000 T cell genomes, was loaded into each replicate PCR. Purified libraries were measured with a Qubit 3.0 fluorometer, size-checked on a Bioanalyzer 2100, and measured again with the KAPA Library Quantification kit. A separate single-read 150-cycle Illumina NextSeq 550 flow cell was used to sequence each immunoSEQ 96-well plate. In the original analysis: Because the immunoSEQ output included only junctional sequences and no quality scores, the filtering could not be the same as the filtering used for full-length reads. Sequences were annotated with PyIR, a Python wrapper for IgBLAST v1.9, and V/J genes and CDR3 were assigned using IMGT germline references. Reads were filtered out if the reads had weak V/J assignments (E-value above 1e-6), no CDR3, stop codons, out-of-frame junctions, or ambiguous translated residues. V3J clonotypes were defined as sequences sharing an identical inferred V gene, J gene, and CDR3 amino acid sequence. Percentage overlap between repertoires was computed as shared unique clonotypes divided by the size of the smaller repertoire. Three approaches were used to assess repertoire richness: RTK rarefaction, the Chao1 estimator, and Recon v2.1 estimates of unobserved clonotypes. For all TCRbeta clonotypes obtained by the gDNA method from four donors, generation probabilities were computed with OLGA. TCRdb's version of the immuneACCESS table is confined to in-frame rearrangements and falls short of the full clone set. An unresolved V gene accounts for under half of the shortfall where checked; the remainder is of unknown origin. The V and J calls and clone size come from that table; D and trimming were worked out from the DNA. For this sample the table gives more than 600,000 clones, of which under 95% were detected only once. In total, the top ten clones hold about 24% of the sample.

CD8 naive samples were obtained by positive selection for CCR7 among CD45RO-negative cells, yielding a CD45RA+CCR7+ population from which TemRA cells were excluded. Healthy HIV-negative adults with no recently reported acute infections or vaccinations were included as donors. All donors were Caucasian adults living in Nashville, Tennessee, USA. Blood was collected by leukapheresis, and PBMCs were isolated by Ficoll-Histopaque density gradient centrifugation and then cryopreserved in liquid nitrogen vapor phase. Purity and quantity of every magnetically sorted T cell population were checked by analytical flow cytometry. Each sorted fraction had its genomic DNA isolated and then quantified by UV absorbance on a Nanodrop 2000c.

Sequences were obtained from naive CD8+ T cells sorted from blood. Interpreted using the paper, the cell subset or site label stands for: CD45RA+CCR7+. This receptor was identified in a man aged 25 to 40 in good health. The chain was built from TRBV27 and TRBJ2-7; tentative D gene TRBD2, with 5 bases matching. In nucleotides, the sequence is TGTGCCAGCAGTTTTGGAGGCACCTACGAGCAGTACTTC. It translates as CASSFGGTYEQYF.